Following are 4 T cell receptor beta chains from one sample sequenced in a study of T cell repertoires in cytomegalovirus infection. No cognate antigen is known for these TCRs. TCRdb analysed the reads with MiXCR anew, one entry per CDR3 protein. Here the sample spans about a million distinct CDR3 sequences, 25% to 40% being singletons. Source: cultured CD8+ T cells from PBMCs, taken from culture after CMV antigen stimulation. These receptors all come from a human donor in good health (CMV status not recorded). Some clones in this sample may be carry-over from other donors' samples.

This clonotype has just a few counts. The CDR3 protein is CASMGPPSNQPQHF. The CDR3 DNA sequence: TGTGCCAGCATGGGACCACCGAGCAATCAGCCCCAGCATTTT. V usage is TRBV28 and J usage is TRBJ1-5; D may be TRBD1 (5 bases). V lost 7 bases, J lost 1 base, and 11 bases lay in between. This CDR3 spans 14 amino acids. Germline-derived CDR1 and CDR2 are MDHEN and SYDVKM.

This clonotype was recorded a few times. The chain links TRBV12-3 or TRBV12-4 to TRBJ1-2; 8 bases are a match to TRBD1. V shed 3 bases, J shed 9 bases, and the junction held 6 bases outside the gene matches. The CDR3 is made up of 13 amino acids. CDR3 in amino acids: CASSFGTGKSYTF. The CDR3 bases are TGTGCCAGCAGTTTCGGGACAGGCAAGAGCTACACCTTC.

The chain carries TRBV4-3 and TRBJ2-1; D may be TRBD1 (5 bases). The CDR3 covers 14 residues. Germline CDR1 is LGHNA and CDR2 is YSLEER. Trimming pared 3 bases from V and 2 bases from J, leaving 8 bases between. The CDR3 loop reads CASSHRTTYNEQFF. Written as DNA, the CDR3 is TGCGCCAGCAGCCATCGGACAACCTACAATGAGCAGTTCTTC.

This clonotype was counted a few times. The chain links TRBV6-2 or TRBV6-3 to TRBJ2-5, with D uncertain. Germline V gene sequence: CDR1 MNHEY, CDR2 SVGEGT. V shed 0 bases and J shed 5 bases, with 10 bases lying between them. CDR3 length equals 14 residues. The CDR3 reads CASSYSTHGETQYF. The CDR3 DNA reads TGTGCCAGCAGTTACTCGACACATGGGGAGACCCAGTACTTC.